The 20 T cell receptor beta chains below all came from one sample that was sequenced in a study of blood T cell repertoires in COVID-19. This table comes from immunoSEQ multiplex PCR, and its TCRdb copy is limited to in-frame clones, with some not included. Of 85,000 to 110,000 clones in the sample, roughly 84% are singletons; the top ten hold 10% to 15%. The specimen was peripheral blood. These receptors were collected from a human donor in a cohort sampled during active or convalescent COVID-19.

The chain joins TRBV7-2 to TRBJ2-1, with a possible D match to TRBD2 (5 bases). Trimming pared 3 bases from V and 4 bases from J, leaving 7 bases between. This CDR3 spans 13 amino acids. The germline V gene has CDR1 SGHTA and CDR2 FQGNSA. CDR3 nucleotides: TGTGCCAGCAGCTTCGGGATTTACAATGAGCAGTTCTTC. Its protein product is CASSFGIYNEQFF.

The chain recombines TRBV7-2 with TRBJ1-1, with TRBD1 identical over 8 bases. Germline V CDR1 and CDR2: SGHTA, FQGNSA. The CDR3 sequence is 13 residues long. The junction had 4 bases not matched to a gene; V was cut back by 5 bases and J by 5 bases. CDR3 sequence reads: CASSLRGRTEAFF. For the CDR3, the DNA is TGTGCCAGCAGCCTCAGGGGGCGTACTGAAGCTTTCTTT.

This clone was found once. V usage is TRBV11-2 and J usage is TRBJ1-3, with D tentatively TRBD1 (6 bases). The CDR3 runs to 15 residues. Trimming cost V 3 bases and J 4 bases, with 13 bases left between them. The germline V gene encodes CDR1 SGHAT and CDR2 FQNNGV. The CDR3 nucleotides are TGTGCCAGCAGCTTCAACAGGGATTTGGGAAACACCATATATTTT. It translates to CASSFNRDLGNTIYF.

This clone has just a few counts. The chain recombines TRBV18 with TRBJ1-5; weak D call: TRBD1 (5 bases). Germline assignment: CDR1 KGHSH and CDR2 LQKENI. The CDR3 totals 16 residues. V dropped 2 bases and J dropped 0 bases, with 11 bases sitting between them. The CDR3: CASSPRTTDSNQPQHF. CDR3 sequence (DNA): TGTGCCAGCTCACCAAGAACGACAGATAGCAATCAGCCCCAGCATTTT.

CDR3 DNA: TGTGCCAGCAGCTTAGGTCGGGGTAGCAATCAGCCCCAGCATTTT. It is translated as CASSLGRGSNQPQHF. V gene TRBV13 combines with J gene TRBJ1-5; unclear D gene. V was clipped by 0 bases and J by 0 bases, with 6 bases between them. The CDR3 length is 15 residues. Germline assignment: CDR1 PRHDT and CDR2 FYEKMQ (reference sequence).

This chain connects TRBV18 to TRBJ2-2, with TRBD1 as a possible D gene (6 bases). The CDR3 is 15 residues long. Trimming cost V 2 bases and J 5 bases, with 12 bases left between them. The V gene's germline CDR1 is KGHSH and CDR2 LQKENI. The CDR3 DNA is TGTGCCAGCTCACCAAGACAGGCCGGGACCGGGGAGCTGTTTTTT. This codes for CASSPRQAGTGELFF.

This sequence joins TRBV19 and TRBJ1-2; D possibly corresponds to TRBD1 (5 bases). The CDR3 length is 15 residues. V was pared by 1 base and J by 4 bases, with 13 bases between. The germline V gene encodes CDR1 LNHDA and CDR2 SQIVND (reference sequence). In DNA form, the CDR3 reads TGTGCCAGTAGTATAGGCCAGGGAATTATCTATGGCTACACCTTC. Residues: CASSIGQGIIYGYTF.

The J gene is TRBJ1-3, the V gene TRBV19; TRBD1 matches at 7 bases. The CDR3 has 15 residues. CDR1 LNHDA and CDR2 SQIVND come from the germline V gene (reference sequence). J gave up 0 bases and V 4 bases, and 3 bases lay outside the gene matches. The DNA for the CDR3 is TGTGCCAGTAGTAAAAGGGACAGCTCTGGAAACACCATATATTTT. Its translation is CASSKRDSSGNTIYF.

CDR3 region: CASSKPTGVTGELFF. The DNA for the CDR3 is TGTGCCAGCAGCAAACCTACAGGGGTCACCGGGGAGCTGTTTTTT. The chain is built from TRBV6-2 or TRBV6-3 and TRBJ2-2, with 7 bases matching TRBD1. This CDR3 has 15 residues. Unmatched junction bases numbered 8, after V lost 6 bases and J lost 4 bases. CDR1 and CDR2 (germline): MNHEY, SVGEGT.

The gene calls are TRBV5-1 and TRBJ2-1; TRBD2 is a possible D gene (6 bases). Germline V gene sequence: CDR1 SGHRS, CDR2 YFSETQ. V was trimmed by 6 bases and J by 5 bases, leaving 15 bases between them. The CDR3 loop spans 14 amino acids. CDR3 in amino acids: CASTWSAGNNEQFF. The DNA of the CDR3 is TGCGCCAGCACGTGGAGCGCGGGGAACAATGAGCAGTTCTTC.

The genes are TRBV10-3 and TRBJ2-7, with D perhaps TRBD1 (6 bases). The CDR3 is 14 amino acids. Germline V gene lookup returns CDR1 ENHRY and CDR2 SYGVKD. Between the trimmed V and J ends, which lost 3 bases and 4 bases, there was a span of 13 bases. CDR3 DNA: TGTGCCATCAGTGAACAGGGTATTATGTACGAGCAGTACTTC. Residues: CAISEQGIMYEQYF.

The rearrangement joins TRBV7-2 to TRBJ1-2; D is ambiguous. Trimming removed 1 base from V and 4 bases from J, with 16 bases in between. The CDR3 has 16 amino acids. CDR1 SGHTA and CDR2 FQGNSA come from the germline V gene. This chain's CDR3 is CASSLVSQGVGYGYTF. The CDR3 coding sequence is TGTGCCAGCAGCTTAGTAAGCCAAGGAGTGGGCTATGGCTACACCTTC.

This chain uses TRBV5-1 with TRBJ2-3; no reliable D call. There are 15 residues in the CDR3. The germline V and J ends were trimmed by 0 bases and 1 base, with 9 bases remaining between them. Germline CDR1 SGHRS, CDR2 YFSETQ. For the CDR3, the DNA is TGCGCCAGCAGCTTGGTTACAGCCGGCACAGATACGCAGTATTTT. Translating it yields CASSLVTAGTDTQYF.

This chain links TRBV27 with TRBJ1-3, with D perhaps matching TRBD1 (5 bases). The CDR3 is 14 amino acids. From germline, CDR1 is MNHEY and CDR2 SMNVEV (reference sequence). The V end lost 8 bases, the J end lost 0 bases, and 11 bases lay between the germline ends. CDR3 sequence: CASGGGSSGNTIYF. The CDR3 coding sequence is TGTGCCAGCGGGGGGGGTAGCTCTGGAAACACCATATATTTT.

This clone was seen only once. The chain couples TRBV5-1 to TRBJ2-7; 7 nucleotides line up with TRBD1. Germline V gene data show CDR1 as SGHRS and CDR2 as YFSETQ. V was pared by 2 bases and J by 4 bases, with 3 bases of the junction left unmatched. The CDR3 extends over 13 amino acids. The DNA for the CDR3 is TGCGCCAGCAGCTTTAGGACAGGTTACGAGCAGTACTTC. This encodes CASSFRTGYEQYF.

This clone has just one count. The rearrangement links TRBV11-2 to TRBJ2-2; TRBD1 agrees at 9 bases. Germline loops: CDR1 SGHAT, CDR2 FQNNGV. Trimming took 3 bases from V and 5 from J; bases not matched to a gene: 1. This CDR3 has 14 amino acids. The CDR3 nucleotides read TGTGCCAGCAGCTTGGGGACAGGGACCGGGGAGCTGTTTTTT. As protein: CASSLGTGTGELFF.

This clone was detected a few times. The chain couples TRBV5-1 to TRBJ2-5, with no clear D. This CDR3 spans 12 amino acids. Germline CDR1 and CDR2: SGHRS and YFSETQ. Trimming left V 4 bases short and J 5 bases short, with 9 bases between. The CDR3 reads CASSGSRETQYF. The CDR3 nucleotides are TGCGCCAGCAGCGGTTCACGGGAGACCCAGTACTTC. The whole variable domain, filled in from reference TRBV5-1 and TRBJ2-5, reads KAGVTQTPRYLIKTRGQQVTLSCSPISGHRSVSWYQQTPGQGLQFLFEYFSETQRNKGNFPGRFSGRQFSNSRSEMNVSTLELGDSALYLCASSGSRETQYFGPGTRLLVL.

V gene TRBV4-2 combines with J gene TRBJ2-2, with TRBD2 identical over 14 bases. The CDR3 length is 19 residues. The germline V gene has CDR1 LGHNA and CDR2 YNFKEQ. The trim removed 0 bases at V and 7 bases at J, leaving 10 bases unmatched. The CDR3 nucleotides are TGTGCCAGCAGCCAAGAGACTAGCGGGGGGGCCTTAGCGGTCGGGGAGCTGTTTTTT. This sequence encodes CASSQETSGGALAVGELFF.

This clone was detected only a few times. This chain connects TRBV21-1 to TRBJ1-3; the table calls TRBD1, which could not be checked here. TRBV21-1 is a recognized pseudogene. There are 15 residues in the CDR3. The CDR3 here is CASSKPQTLGNTIYF. CDR3 in DNA: TGTGCCAGCAGCAAACCCCAGACACTTGGAAACACCATATATTTT.

A few counts support this clone. The V and J genes are TRBV7-2 and TRBJ2-7, with 7 bases matching TRBD1. This CDR3 has 15 amino acids. Germline V gene lookup returns CDR1 SGHTA and CDR2 FQGNSA. With V trimmed by 1 base and J by 8 bases, 11 bases remained unmatched. The CDR3 loop is CASSLGAGGKPQQYF. The CDR3 region has the DNA TGTGCCAGCAGCTTAGGGGCAGGGGGAAAGCCCCAGCAGTACTTC.